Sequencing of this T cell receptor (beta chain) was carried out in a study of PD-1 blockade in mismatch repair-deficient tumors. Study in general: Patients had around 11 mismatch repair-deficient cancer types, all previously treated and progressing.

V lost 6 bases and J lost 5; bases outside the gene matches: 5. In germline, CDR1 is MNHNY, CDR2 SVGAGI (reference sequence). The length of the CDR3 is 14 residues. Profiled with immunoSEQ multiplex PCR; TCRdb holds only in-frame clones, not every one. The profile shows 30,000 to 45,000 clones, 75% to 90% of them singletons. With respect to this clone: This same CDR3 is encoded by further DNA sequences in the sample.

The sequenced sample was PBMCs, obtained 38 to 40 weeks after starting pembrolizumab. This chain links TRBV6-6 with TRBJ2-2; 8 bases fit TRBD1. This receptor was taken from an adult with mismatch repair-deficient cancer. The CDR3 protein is CASRDRVGTGELFF. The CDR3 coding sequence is TGTGCCAGCAGGGACAGGGTAGGGACCGGGGAGCTGTTTTTT.